This paragraph reports one T cell receptor (beta chain). Antigen specificity is unknown. The primer mix had 60 Vbeta and 13 Jbeta primers. Profiling relied on immunoSEQ multiplex PCR, and the TCRdb table lists in-frame clones only, not all of them. The table includes more than 150,000 clones, approximately 80% detected once. The data are from a study of cytomegalovirus exposure and HLA in healthy donors. Study findings and constraints: Earlier analysis yielded a pattern in which most TCR beta V segments were productive about 90% or about 30% of the time.

The study sampled nominally healthy donors, though unrecorded immune exposures were likely. V lost 4 bases, J lost 7 bases, and 10 bases lay in between. Germline V CDR1 and CDR2: LGHNA, YSLEER. The CDR3 has 13 residues. Sequencing input: PBMCs. The receptor was derived from a woman aged 50 to 65 in good health and CMV-seropositive. J is TRBJ2-2 and V is TRBV4-3, with D possibly TRBD1 on 5 matching bases. The CDR3 reads CASSRRTGGELFF. CDR3 sequence (DNA): TGCGCCAGCAGCCGGCGAACAGGCGGGGAGCTGTTTTTT.